This T cell receptor beta chain was observed in a study of shared clonotypes between healthy human individuals. Some clones are missing from TCRdb's copy, which holds only in-frame ones; the method was immunoSEQ multiplex PCR. The repertoire holds about 820,000 clones, with 80% to 95% as singletons. This CDR3 region has 14 residues. Germline CDR1 SGDLS, CDR2 YYNGEE. The V and J ends lost 4 bases and 2 bases, in that order; junction bases with no gene match: 2. Naive CD8 cells comprised CD45RO-negative, CCR7-positively selected cells, excluding terminally differentiated effector memory CD45RA+ cells. The chain recombines TRBV9 with TRBJ2-7; TRBD1 matches 11 bases. This receptor was obtained from a man aged 25-45 years in good health. The sequencing sample was made of naive CD8+ T cells sorted from blood. The CDR3 is CASSMGQGAYEQYF. Here the CDR3 DNA reads TGTGCCAGCAGCATGGGACAGGGGGCCTACGAGCAGTACTTC.